This TCR beta chain originates from a study of human T cells and chemical hapten exposure. Time point here: pre-sensitization, week 0. Specified treatment: therapeutic diphenylcyclopropenone sensitization with weekly scalp DPC. Using its own MiXCR run on the RACE reads, TCRdb lists one record per CDR3 protein. The sample includes 180,000 or so distinct CDR3 sequences, around 30% of them seen just once. This CDR3 is built from 16 residues. Germline CDR1 reads LGHNA; CDR2 reads YSLEER. J gave up 2 bases and V 3 bases, and 6 bases lay outside the gene matches. Specimen: whole blood, collected in connection with sensitization to the hapten diphenylcyclopropenone (DPC). The chain is built from TRBV4-3 and TRBJ1-4; TRBD1 matches at 7 bases. This clonotype originated in a woman in her twenties or thirties with alopecia areata. Some clones in this sample may be carry-over from other donors' samples. CDR3 sequence (DNA): TGCGCCAGCAGCCAGACAGGGTACGGGACTAATGAAAAACTGTTTTTT. Its protein product is CASSQTGYGTNEKLFF.